This T cell receptor (beta chain) is drawn from a study of OX40 agonist ivuxolimab in advanced cancers. The wider study: It was ivuxolimab, an agonistic anti-OX40 (CD134) antibody, that patients were treated with. The group had a mean age of around 64 years, ranged from roughly 23 to 79, and was 80% to 85% male. Study-wide points: In the 0.1 to 3.0 mg/kg range, CD4+ and CD8+ blood T cells had expanded clonally by week 6.

Germline-derived CDR1 and CDR2 are MGHRA and YSYEKL. V gave up 5 bases and J gave up 8 bases, with 12 bases separating them. This CDR3 is 13 amino acids long. Note on this clone: As yet, its antigen is unknown.

Assay: immunoSEQ multiplex PCR; the TCRdb copy retains only in-frame clones and omits some. Among tens of thousands of clones listed, roughly 87% were seen once. The V gene is TRBV4-1, the J gene TRBJ1-4; perhaps TRBD1 as D (6 bases). The source material was CD4+ or CD8+ T cells sorted from blood, sampled in a trial of the OX40 agonist ivuxolimab. This TCR was recovered from an adult with an advanced solid tumor such as melanoma, head and neck, liver or kidney cancer. The CDR3 DNA reads TGCGCCAGCAGCTCCGGTCAGGGGGAAAAACTGTTTTTT. As protein: CASSSGQGEKLFF.